These 20 T cell receptor beta chains originate from one sample sequenced in a study of T cells in Graves' hyperthyroidism and ophthalmopathy. Researchers amplified the TCR beta CDR3 regions from RNA transcripts. Using the HTBI primer set, a first-round RT-PCR was run on the TCR CDR3. TCRdb used MiXCR to reprocess the multiplex PCR reads, holding one entry per CDR3 protein. The data show around 340,000 distinct CDR3 sequences, around 14% seen once. Sequencing was carried out using blood. The receptors were gathered from a woman aged 30 to 39 with Graves' hyperthyroidism.

This clonotype was observed a few times. CDR3 amino acids: CASSSSGLAGGETQYF. CDR3 sequence (DNA): TGTGCCAGCAGCAGCTCGGGACTAGCGGGAGGAGAGACCCAGTACTTC. The rearrangement uses TRBV6-1 and TRBJ2-5; 15 bases are shared with TRBD2. The germline CDR1 and CDR2 sequences are MNHNS and SASEGT. J lost 4 bases, V lost 6 bases, and 6 bases had no gene match. This CDR3 region has 16 residues.

There are many counts of this clonotype. The CDR3 nucleotides are TGTGCCAGCAGAGGGAGCTTCGATGAGCAGTTCTTC. As protein: CASRGSFDEQFF. The genes are TRBV2 and TRBJ2-1; tentatively, D is TRBD2 (5 bases). V lost 6 bases to trimming and J lost 8 bases, with 11 bases between them. The CDR3 covers 12 residues. Germline CDR1 SNHLY, CDR2 FYNNEI.

This clonotype was found many times. The rearrangement links TRBV6-2 or TRBV6-3 to TRBJ2-7; maybe TRBD1 (6 bases). The ends were cut back, 8 bases at V and 3 bases at J, with 20 bases in the middle. This CDR3 contains 15 residues. CDR1 MNHEY and CDR2 SVGEGT come from the germline V gene. This CDR3 is CASSLPGQRRYEQYF. DNA for the CDR3: TGTGCCAGCTCCTTACCTGGACAGCGTCGCTACGAGCAGTACTTC.

This clonotype was seen ten or more times. This chain links TRBV29-1 with TRBJ1-1, with 7 bases matching TRBD1. The CDR3 runs 14 residues. Germline CDR1 reads SQVTM; CDR2 reads ANQGSEA. The ends lost 4 bases at V and 0 bases at J; junction bases unmatched: 5. This CDR3 reads CSVVPDRMNTEAFF. The DNA of the CDR3 is TGCAGCGTTGTCCCGGACAGGATGAACACTGAAGCTTTCTTT.

This clonotype was found many times. The chain employs TRBV20-1 and TRBJ2-1, with TRBD1 identical over 7 bases. The CDR3 has 13 residues. The germline V gene encodes CDR1 DFQATT and CDR2 SNEGSKA (reference sequence). With V trimmed by 5 bases and J by 5 bases, 6 bases remained unmatched. The CDR3 sequence: CSASRDSDNEQFF. The DNA of the CDR3 is TGCAGTGCTTCCCGGGACAGTGACAATGAGCAGTTCTTC.

In this sample, this clonotype turned up many times. The chain carries TRBV6-1 and TRBJ1-1, with 7 nucleotides matching TRBD1. Germline CDR1 MNHNS, CDR2 SASEGT. CDR3 length: 14 amino acids. V lost 0 bases, J lost 10 bases, and 8 bases stayed unmatched. The CDR3 coding sequence is TGTGCCAGCAGTGAAGCCACGACAGGGCGGGGAGCTTTCTTT. Its translation is CASSEATTGRGAFF.

This clonotype was found a few times. This chain connects TRBV7-2 to TRBJ2-7, with 9 bases identical to TRBD1. The V gene's germline CDR1 is SGHTA and CDR2 FQGNSA. The CDR3 consists of 14 residues. Germline trimming cut 6 bases from V and 2 bases from J; bases unmatched to any gene: 5. CDR3 region: CASSLDRGPYEQYF. In DNA form, the CDR3 reads TGTGCCAGCAGTCTGGACAGGGGCCCCTACGAGCAGTACTTC.

This clonotype came up a few times. V and J are TRBV4-1 and TRBJ2-1; perhaps TRBD2 as D (5 bases). Germline V gene data show CDR1 as MGHRA and CDR2 as YSYEKL. Trimming removed 5 bases at V and 5 bases at J, with 13 bases between. The length of the CDR3 is 14 residues. The CDR3 DNA follows: TGCGCCAGCAGCACCCGGGAAACCGACAATGAGCAGTTCTTC. Amino acids: CASSTRETDNEQFF.

A single count supports this clonotype. V usage is TRBV20-1 and J usage is TRBJ2-4; TRBD2 is a possible D gene (6 bases). With 1 base removed from V and 1 base from J, the gap between germline ends came to 11 bases. CDR1 is DFQATT and CDR2 is SNEGSKA in the germline V gene (reference sequence). The CDR3 totals 15 residues. CDR3 region: CSARVTGAAKNIQYF. The CDR3 bases are TGCAGTGCTAGAGTGACGGGAGCCGCCAAAAACATTCAGTACTTC.

The chain joins TRBV5-4 to TRBJ2-2, with TRBD2 matching over 13 bases. The germline V gene encodes CDR1 SGHNT and CDR2 YYREEE (reference sequence). J gave up 3 bases and V 3 bases, and 5 bases lay outside the gene matches. This CDR3 has 17 residues. In nucleotides, the CDR3 is TGTGCCAGCAGCTGGCCACTAGCGGGAGGGGACACCGGGGAGCTGTTTTTT. As protein: CASSWPLAGGDTGELFF. The full variable domain, rest sourced from reference TRBV5-4 and TRBJ2-2, is ETGVTQSPTHLIKTRGQQVTLRCSSQSGHNTVSWYQQALGQGPQFIFQYYREEENGRGNFPPRFSGLQFPNYSSELNVNALELDDSALYLCASSWPLAGGDTGELFFGEGSRLTVL.

The rearrangement joins TRBV5-6 to TRBJ1-6; D is ambiguous. The CDR3 is made up of 16 amino acids. CDR1 is SGHDT and CDR2 is YYEEEE in the germline V gene. V shed 4 bases and J shed 9 bases, with 20 bases lying between them. CDR3 region: CASSNVVGSHSSPLHF. DNA of the CDR3: TGTGCCAGCAGCAACGTTGTCGGCAGTCATAGTTCACCCCTCCACTTT.

At least ten counts were recorded for this clonotype. The V gene is TRBV27, the J gene TRBJ1-6; the match to TRBD1 covers 9 bases. With V trimmed by 6 bases and J by 6 bases, 9 bases remained unmatched. The CDR3 runs 16 residues. Germline CDR1 MNHEY, CDR2 SMNVEV (reference sequence). The chain's CDR3 is CASRPTGGAANSPLHF. CDR3 sequence (DNA): TGTGCCAGCAGACCAACAGGGGGCGCCGCTAATTCACCCCTCCACTTT.

The V gene is TRBV6-1, the J gene TRBJ2-2; D might be TRBD1 (5 bases). Germline V gene data show CDR1 as MNHNS and CDR2 as SASEGT. The CDR3 loop spans 15 amino acids. Trimming removed 8 bases at V and 0 bases at J, with 13 bases between. Here the CDR3 reads CASCRVASNTGELFF. The DNA of the CDR3 is TGTGCCAGCTGCAGGGTGGCGTCGAACACCGGGGAGCTGTTTTTT.

Worth noting for this clonotype: One base away lies a much larger clone, so this may be a sequencing read error. CDR3 in DNA: TGCAGTGCTAGCCCCTCCTCCGGGGCTTCGGGGCTAGCGGTACCCTACGAGCGGTACTTC. Its protein is CSASPSSGASGLAVPYERYF. The V gene is TRBV20-1, the J gene TRBJ2-7; 7 bases fit TRBD2. CDR1 DFQATT and CDR2 SNEGSKA come from the germline V gene (reference sequence). The CDR3 loop spans 20 amino acids.

V is TRBV12-3 or TRBV12-4 and J is TRBJ1-2; possibly TRBD1 for D (5 bases). V was pared by 3 bases and J by 2 bases, with 10 bases between. The CDR3 covers 14 residues. The CDR3 region has the DNA TGTGCCAGCAGTTTTTTGCCAGGGAACTATGGCTACACCTTC. This codes for CASSFLPGNYGYTF.

This chain connects TRBV12-3 or TRBV12-4 to TRBJ2-4; D gene unclear. Between the trimmed V and J ends, which lost 1 base and 0 bases, there was a span of 10 bases. The CDR3 sequence is 16 residues long. The CDR3 spells CASSLEGQIAKNIQYF. The CDR3 DNA follows: TGTGCCAGCAGTTTAGAAGGGCAGATAGCCAAAAACATTCAGTACTTC.

This clonotype was found many times. This chain links TRBV28 with TRBJ2-7; the D gene is possibly TRBD1 (5 bases). This CDR3 has 13 residues. Per germline, CDR1 MDHEN and CDR2 SYDVKM. V lost 6 bases and J lost 0, with 9 bases in between. CDR3 sequence (DNA): TGTGCCAGCAGGGGGCTGGGCTCCTACGAGCAGTACTTC. Translating it yields CASRGLGSYEQYF.

This clonotype has at least ten counts. The rearrangement joins TRBV6-1 to TRBJ2-3, with 9 bases that match TRBD2. V trimming: 10 bases; J trimming: 5 bases; junction bases outside the gene matches: 10. The germline V gene encodes CDR1 MNHNS and CDR2 SASEGT. The CDR3 is 14 amino acids. Written as DNA, the CDR3 is TGTGCCACCCGGAGAGCGGGAGGTTTAGATACGCAGTATTTT. Translated: CATRRAGGLDTQYF.

As concerns this clonotype: This may arise from a read error, as a much more abundant clone is one base away. V gene TRBV6-2 or TRBV6-3 combines with J gene TRBJ2-4; a possible D gene is TRBD2 (6 bases). From germline, CDR1 is MNHEY and CDR2 SVGEGT. The CDR3 totals 14 residues. The CDR3 sequence: CASVDGGAKDIQYF. Here the CDR3 DNA reads TGTGCCAGCGTGGATGGAGGGGCCAAAGACATTCAGTACTTC.

This clonotype was seen a few times. The chain is built from TRBV6-6 and TRBJ2-3; possible D gene TRBD2, 5 bases. V was pared by 2 bases and J by 0 bases, with 9 bases between. The CDR3 spans 15 residues. Germline V gives CDR1 MNHNY, CDR2 SVGAGI (reference sequence). CDR3 protein: CASSYTRTSTDTQYF. As DNA, the CDR3 is TGTGCCAGCAGTTACACCCGGACTAGCACAGATACGCAGTATTTT.